The subject of this entry is one TCR beta chain. Its target is unknown. The CDR3 extends over 15 amino acids. V lost 6 bases and J 0 bases, leaving 12 bases between the germline ends. The data derive from a study of CD8+CD57+ T cells in acquired aplastic anemia. Patients who underwent sequencing had shown CD8+CD57+ cell expansion by flow cytometry. Each patient had severe acquired aplastic anemia. Prior therapy had not been administered to any patient at the time of blood sampling. Study results and limitations: Controls did not differ significantly from patients in CD8+ Simpson's diversity.

The template for TCR beta VDJ and CDR3 sequence profiling was genomic DNA. MiXCR, run by TCRdb on the reads, gives a single entry per CDR3 protein. The sample has 250,000 to 300,000 distinct CDR3 sequences, approximately 57% seen once. Material: sorted CD4+, CD8+, or CD8+CD57+ T cells (not recorded which) from PBMCs. This sequence joins TRBV12-3 or TRBV12-4 and TRBJ2-1, with D possibly being TRBD2 (5 bases). The source of this sequence is a human donor with aplastic anemia. The DNA of the CDR3 is TGTGCCAGCAGAGGGCAGCGGAGCTCCTACAATGAGCAGTTCTTC. Its protein is CASRGQRSSYNEQFF.